The TCR beta chain described here comes from a study of T cells in localized non-small cell lung cancer. Study-wide points: Higher blood T cell density went with longer overall survival. The study detected a median approximately 50 of the top 100 tumor clones in adjacent lung. Among the tissues sampled, uninvolved adjacent lung had the highest T cell clonality, above tumor. Without multi-region sequencing, intratumor heterogeneity could not be excluded.

As concerns this clone: What it binds is not known.

The CDR3 is 19 residues long. The J segment lost 6 bases and the V segment lost 4 bases, leaving 20 bases of the junction unmatched. Germline CDR1 MGHRA, CDR2 YSYEKL. The repertoire was sequenced with immunoSEQ multiplex PCR; TCRdb's copy has only in-frame clones and lacks some. Among about 79,000 clones listed, approximately 84% were seen once. This chain uses TRBV4-1 with TRBJ2-3; 9 bases are shared with TRBD2. The material was peripheral blood, obtained before any cancer treatment. This receptor was taken from a female donor over 55 with stage I lung adenocarcinoma. The CDR3 reads CASSPILAGNAQIKDTQYF. Written as DNA, the CDR3 is TGCGCCAGCAGCCCGATTCTAGCGGGAAACGCACAGATAAAGGATACGCAGTATTTT.